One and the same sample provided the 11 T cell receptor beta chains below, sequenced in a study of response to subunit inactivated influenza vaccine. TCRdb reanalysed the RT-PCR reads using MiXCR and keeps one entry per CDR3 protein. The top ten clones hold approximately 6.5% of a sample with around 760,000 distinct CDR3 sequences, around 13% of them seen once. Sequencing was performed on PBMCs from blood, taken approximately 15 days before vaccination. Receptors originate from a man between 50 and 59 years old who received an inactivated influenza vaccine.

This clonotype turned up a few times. DNA of the CDR3: TGCAGCGTTGAGGGGCAGGGGGGAAGGGAAGCTTTCTTT. It translates to CSVEGQGGREAFF. This rearrangement joins TRBV29-1 to TRBJ1-1; 7 nucleotides agree with TRBD1. After removal of 3 bases from V and 8 bases from J, the junction contained 9 bases not matched to a gene. Per the germline V gene, CDR1 is SQVTM and CDR2 is ANQGSEA. The CDR3 length is 13 residues.

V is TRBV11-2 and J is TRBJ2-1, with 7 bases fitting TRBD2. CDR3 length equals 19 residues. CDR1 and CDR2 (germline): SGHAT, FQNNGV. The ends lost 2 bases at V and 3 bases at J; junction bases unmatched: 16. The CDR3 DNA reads TGTGCCAGCAGCTTAACCACCGGGCTAGCGGAGTGGGTCTACAATGAGCAGTTCTTC. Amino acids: CASSLTTGLAEWVYNEQFF. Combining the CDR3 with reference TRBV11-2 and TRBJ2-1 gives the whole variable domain EAGVAQSPRYKIIEKRQSVAFWCNPISGHATLYWYQQILGQGPKLLIQFQNNGVVDDSQLPKDRFSAERLKGVDSTLKIQPAKLEDSAVYLCASSLTTGLAEWVYNEQFFGPGTRLTVL.

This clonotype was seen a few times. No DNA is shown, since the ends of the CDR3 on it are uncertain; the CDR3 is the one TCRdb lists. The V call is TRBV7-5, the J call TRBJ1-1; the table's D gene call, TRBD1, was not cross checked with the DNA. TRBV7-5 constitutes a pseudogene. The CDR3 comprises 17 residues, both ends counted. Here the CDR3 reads CISVSEAPQGAVTEAFF.

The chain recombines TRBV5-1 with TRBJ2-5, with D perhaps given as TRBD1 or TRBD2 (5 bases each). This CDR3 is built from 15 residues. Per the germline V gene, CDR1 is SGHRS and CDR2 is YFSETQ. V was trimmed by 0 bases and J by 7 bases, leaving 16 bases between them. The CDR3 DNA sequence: TGCGCCAGCAGCTTGGACGTCAGCGGAAGGGGGACCCAGTACTTC. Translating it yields CASSLDVSGRGTQYF.

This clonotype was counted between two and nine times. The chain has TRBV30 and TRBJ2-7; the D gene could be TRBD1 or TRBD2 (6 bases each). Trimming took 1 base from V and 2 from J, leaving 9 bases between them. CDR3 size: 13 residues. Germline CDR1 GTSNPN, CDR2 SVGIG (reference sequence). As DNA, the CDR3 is TGTGCCTGGAGTGCGGGGGCGGCCTACGAGCAGTACTTC. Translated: CAWSAGAAYEQYF.

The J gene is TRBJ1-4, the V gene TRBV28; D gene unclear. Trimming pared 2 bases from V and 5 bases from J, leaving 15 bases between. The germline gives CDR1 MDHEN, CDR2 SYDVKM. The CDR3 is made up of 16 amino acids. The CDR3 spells CASSLGVRGENEKLFF. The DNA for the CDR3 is TGTGCCAGCAGTTTAGGAGTACGTGGGGAGAATGAAAAACTGTTTTTT.

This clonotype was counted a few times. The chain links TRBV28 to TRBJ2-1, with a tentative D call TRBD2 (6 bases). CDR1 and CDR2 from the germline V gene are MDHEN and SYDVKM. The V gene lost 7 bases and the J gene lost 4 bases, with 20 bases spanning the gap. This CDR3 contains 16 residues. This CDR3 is CASIAVNSKGYNEQFF. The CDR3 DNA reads TGTGCCAGCATAGCGGTCAACTCCAAGGGTTACAATGAGCAGTTCTTC.

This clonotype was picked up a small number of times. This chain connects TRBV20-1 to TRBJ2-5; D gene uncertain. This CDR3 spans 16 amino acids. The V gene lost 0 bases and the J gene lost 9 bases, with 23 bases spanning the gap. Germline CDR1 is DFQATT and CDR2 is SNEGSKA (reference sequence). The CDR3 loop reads CSARDPGLGVGWAQYF. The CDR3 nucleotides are TGCAGTGCTAGAGATCCCGGGCTAGGAGTAGGATGGGCCCAGTACTTC.

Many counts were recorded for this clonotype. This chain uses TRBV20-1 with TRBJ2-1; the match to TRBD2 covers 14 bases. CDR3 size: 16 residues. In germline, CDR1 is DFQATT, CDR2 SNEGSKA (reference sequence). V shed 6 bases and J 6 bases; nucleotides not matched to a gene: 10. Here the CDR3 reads CSATGTSGSFSNEQFF. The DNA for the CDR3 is TGCAGTGCAACCGGGACTAGCGGGAGTTTTTCCAATGAGCAGTTCTTC.

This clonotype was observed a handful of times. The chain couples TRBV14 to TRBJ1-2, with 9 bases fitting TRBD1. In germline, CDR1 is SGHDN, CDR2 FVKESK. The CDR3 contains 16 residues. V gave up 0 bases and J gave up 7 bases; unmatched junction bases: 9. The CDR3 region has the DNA TGTGCCAGCAGCCAAGATCGTTGGGACAGGGATCTTGGCTACACCTTC. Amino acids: CASSQDRWDRDLGYTF.

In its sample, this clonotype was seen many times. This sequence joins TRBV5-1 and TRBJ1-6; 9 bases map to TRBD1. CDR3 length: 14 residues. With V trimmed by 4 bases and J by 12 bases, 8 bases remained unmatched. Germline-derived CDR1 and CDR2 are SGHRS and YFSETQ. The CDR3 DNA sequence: TGCGCCAGCAGCCCCGGGACAGGGCAGCAACCCCTCCACTTT. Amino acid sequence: CASSPGTGQQPLHF.